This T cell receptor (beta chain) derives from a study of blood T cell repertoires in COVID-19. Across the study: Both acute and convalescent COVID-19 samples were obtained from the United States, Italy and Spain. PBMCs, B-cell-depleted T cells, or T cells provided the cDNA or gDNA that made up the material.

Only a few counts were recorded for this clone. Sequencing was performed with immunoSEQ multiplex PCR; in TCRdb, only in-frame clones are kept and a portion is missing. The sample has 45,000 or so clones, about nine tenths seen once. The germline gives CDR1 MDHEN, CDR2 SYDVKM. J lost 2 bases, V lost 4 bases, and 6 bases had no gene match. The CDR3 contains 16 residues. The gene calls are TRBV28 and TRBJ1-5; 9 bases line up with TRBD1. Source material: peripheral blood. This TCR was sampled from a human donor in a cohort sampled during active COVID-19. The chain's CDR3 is CASSSYTGGRNQPQHF. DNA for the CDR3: TGTGCCAGCAGTTCGTACACAGGGGGCCGCAATCAGCCCCAGCATTTT.